This T cell receptor (beta chain) was captured in a study of tumor-infiltrating lymphocytes in primary liver carcinoma. Study as a whole: The study enrolled male and female patients aged 30 to 69 years. Study-level points and caveats: The proportion of top clones found throughout all five tumor regions was only about 7-24%.

This clonotype has more than one count but fewer than ten. Its cognate antigen is unknown. A clone one base away is much larger, so this may be a read error. V dropped 6 bases and J dropped 5 bases, with 19 bases sitting between them. The germline gives CDR1 LNHDA, CDR2 SQIVND (reference sequence). The CDR3 covers 15 residues. Constant-region priming of approximately 500 ng total RNA yielded TCR beta cDNA. Construction of TCR beta libraries relied on three successive nested multiplex PCR rounds employing slightly modified ARM-PCR. TRBV1-TRBV30 forward primers paired with a C-beta reverse primer drove the first two PCR rounds, about 9 cycles each. TCRdb analysed the multiplex PCR reads with MiXCR anew, one entry per CDR3 protein. The sample includes 40,000 to 60,000 distinct CDR3 sequences, approximately 70% of them seen just once. The study co-extracted DNA and RNA from about 20-30 mg of unsorted bulk tissue. The patients, who had chronic HBV infection, were treatment-naive (untreated). Five distinct regions per tumor were sampled.

The specimen sequenced was liver tumor tissue from sampling region 5. Stated subset: tumor region T5, tumor centre. The chain employs TRBV19 and TRBJ2-5, with D possibly being TRBD2 (6 bases). This TCR derives from a man between 40 and 49 years old with primary liver carcinoma and hepatitis B virus infection. The DNA for the CDR3 is TGTGCCAGTAGCGGTATAGCGGACAAGGCGGAGACCCAGTACTTC. It encodes CASSGIADKAETQYF.